At least ten counts were recorded for the clone carrying this T cell receptor (beta chain). Transcripts of RNA were the source for amplifying TCR beta CDR3 regions. The workflow started with a first-round RT-PCR run with HTBI primers and then moved on to a second-round multiplex PCR. TCRdb ran MiXCR on the multiplex PCR reads and lists one entry per CDR3 protein. The repertoire holds 660,000 or so distinct CDR3 sequences, with roughly 39% as singletons. These data are taken from a study of Graves' ophthalmopathy and Graves' hyperthyroidism. CDR1 and CDR2 (germline): MGHDK, SYGVNS. V shed 6 bases and J shed 2 bases, with 20 bases lying between them. The CDR3 length is 17 residues.

The sequence derives from an adult man with Graves' ophthalmopathy. Sequencing was performed on peripheral blood. The chain has TRBV25-1 and TRBJ1-5, with a tentative D call TRBD1 (6 bases). In DNA, the CDR3 is TGTGCCAGCAGGAGGGCAGGGGCTGGGCATCGCAATCAGCCCCAGCATTTT. It codes for CASRRAGAGHRNQPQHF.